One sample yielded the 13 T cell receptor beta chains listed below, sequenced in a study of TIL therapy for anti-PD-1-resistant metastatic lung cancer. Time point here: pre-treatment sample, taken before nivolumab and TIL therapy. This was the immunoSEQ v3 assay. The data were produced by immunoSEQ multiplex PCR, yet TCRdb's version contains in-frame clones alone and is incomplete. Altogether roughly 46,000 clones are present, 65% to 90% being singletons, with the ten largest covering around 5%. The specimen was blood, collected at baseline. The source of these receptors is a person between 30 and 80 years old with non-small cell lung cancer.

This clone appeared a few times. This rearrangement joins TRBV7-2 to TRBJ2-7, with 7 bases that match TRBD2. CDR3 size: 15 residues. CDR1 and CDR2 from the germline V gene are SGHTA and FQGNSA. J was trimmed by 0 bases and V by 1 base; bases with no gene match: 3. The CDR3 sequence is CASSLEAGSSYEQYF. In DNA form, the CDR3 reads TGTGCCAGCAGCTTAGAAGCGGGAAGCTCCTACGAGCAGTACTTC.

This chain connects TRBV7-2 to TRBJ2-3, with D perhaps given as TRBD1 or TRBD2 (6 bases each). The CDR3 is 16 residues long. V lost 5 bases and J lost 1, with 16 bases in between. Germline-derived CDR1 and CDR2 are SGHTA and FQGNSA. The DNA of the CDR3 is TGTGCCAGCAGCCCTAGACTAGAGGGGGGCACAGATACGCAGTATTTT. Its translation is CASSPRLEGGTDTQYF.

The CDR3: CASSLVWEAYEQYF. CDR3 nucleotides: TGTGCCAGCAGCTTAGTTTGGGAAGCCTACGAGCAGTACTTC. The V call is TRBV11-2, the J call TRBJ2-7; no clear D. Germline V gene sequence: CDR1 SGHAT, CDR2 FQNNGV. The germline V and J ends were trimmed by 1 base and 2 bases, with 9 bases remaining between them. This CDR3 is 14 amino acids long. Supplemented by reference TRBV11-2 and TRBJ2-7, the full variable domain reads EAGVAQSPRYKIIEKRQSVAFWCNPISGHATLYWYQQILGQGPKLLIQFQNNGVVDDSQLPKDRFSAERLKGVDSTLKIQPAKLEDSAVYLCASSLVWEAYEQYFGPGTRLTVT.

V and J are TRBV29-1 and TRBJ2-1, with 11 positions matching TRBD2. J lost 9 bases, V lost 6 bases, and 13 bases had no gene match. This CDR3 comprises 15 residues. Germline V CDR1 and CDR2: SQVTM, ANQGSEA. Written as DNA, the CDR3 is TGCAGCGTAGCCAATCTAGCGGGGGGAATGGGTGAGCAGTTCTTC. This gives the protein CSVANLAGGMGEQFF.

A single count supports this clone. CDR3 DNA sequence: TGTGCCAGCAGCGCGGGACAGGTTGGAGAGACCCAGTACTTC. It specifies CASSAGQVGETQYF. The chain combines TRBV7-9 with TRBJ2-5; 8 bases are shared with TRBD1. J gave up 4 bases and V 5 bases, and 6 bases lay outside the gene matches. The CDR3 is 14 amino acids. Per the germline V gene, CDR1 is SEHNR and CDR2 is FQNEAQ (reference sequence).

In DNA, the CDR3 is TGTGCCAGTCGCCGAGGGGACACAGATACGCAGTATTTT. It yields the protein CASRRGDTDTQYF. This chain joins TRBV7-9 and TRBJ2-3; D tentatively reads TRBD1 or TRBD2 (5 bases each). This CDR3 contains 13 residues. CDR1 and CDR2 (germline): SEHNR, FQNEAQ (reference sequence). V was cut by 9 bases and J by 2 bases, with 12 bases left in between.

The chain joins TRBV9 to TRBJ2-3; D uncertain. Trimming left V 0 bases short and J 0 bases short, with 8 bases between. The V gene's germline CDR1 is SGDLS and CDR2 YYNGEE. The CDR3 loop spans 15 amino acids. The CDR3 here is CASSVGVTSTDTQYF. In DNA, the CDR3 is TGTGCCAGCAGCGTAGGAGTGACTAGCACAGATACGCAGTATTTT.

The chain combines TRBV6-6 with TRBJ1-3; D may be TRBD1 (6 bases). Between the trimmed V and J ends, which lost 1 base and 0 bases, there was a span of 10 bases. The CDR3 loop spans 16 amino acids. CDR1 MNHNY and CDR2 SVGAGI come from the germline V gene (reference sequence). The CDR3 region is CASSYFRGGSGNTIYF. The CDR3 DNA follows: TGTGCCAGCAGTTACTTTCGAGGGGGCTCTGGAAACACCATATATTTT.

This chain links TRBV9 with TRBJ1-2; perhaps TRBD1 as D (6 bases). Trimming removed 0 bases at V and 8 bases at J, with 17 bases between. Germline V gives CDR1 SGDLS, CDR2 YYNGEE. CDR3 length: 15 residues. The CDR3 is CASSVAGGGSGGYTF. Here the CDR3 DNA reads TGTGCCAGCAGCGTAGCTGGAGGGGGGAGCGGCGGCTACACCTTC.

CDR3 loop: CASSSLTRLSYEQYF. CDR3 bases: TGTGCCAGCAGTTCCTTAACGCGACTCTCCTACGAGCAGTACTTC. The chain employs TRBV6-5 and TRBJ2-7; D is unclear. The germline V gene has CDR1 MNHEY and CDR2 SVGAGI. The CDR3 runs to 15 residues. The germline V and J ends were trimmed by 4 bases and 0 bases, with 13 bases remaining between them.

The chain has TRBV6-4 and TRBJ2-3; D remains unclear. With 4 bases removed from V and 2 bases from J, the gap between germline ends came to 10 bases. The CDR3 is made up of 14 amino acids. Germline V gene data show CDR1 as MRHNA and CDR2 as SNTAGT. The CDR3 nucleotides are TGTGCCAGCAGTGTAGATGGGATCACAGATACGCAGTATTTT. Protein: CASSVDGITDTQYF.

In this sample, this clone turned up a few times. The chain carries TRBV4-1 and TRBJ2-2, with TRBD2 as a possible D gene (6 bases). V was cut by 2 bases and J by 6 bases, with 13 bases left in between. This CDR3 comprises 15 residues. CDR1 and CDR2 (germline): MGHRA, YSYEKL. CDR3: CASSQSEGEAGELFF. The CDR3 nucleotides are TGCGCCAGCAGCCAAAGCGAAGGGGAGGCCGGGGAGCTGTTTTTT.

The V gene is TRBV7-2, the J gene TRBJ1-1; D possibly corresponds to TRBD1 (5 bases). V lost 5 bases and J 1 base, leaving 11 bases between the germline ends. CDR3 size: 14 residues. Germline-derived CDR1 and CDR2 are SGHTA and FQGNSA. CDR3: CASSPGGRNTEAFF. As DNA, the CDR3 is TGTGCCAGCAGCCCGGGGGGACGGAACACTGAAGCTTTCTTT.